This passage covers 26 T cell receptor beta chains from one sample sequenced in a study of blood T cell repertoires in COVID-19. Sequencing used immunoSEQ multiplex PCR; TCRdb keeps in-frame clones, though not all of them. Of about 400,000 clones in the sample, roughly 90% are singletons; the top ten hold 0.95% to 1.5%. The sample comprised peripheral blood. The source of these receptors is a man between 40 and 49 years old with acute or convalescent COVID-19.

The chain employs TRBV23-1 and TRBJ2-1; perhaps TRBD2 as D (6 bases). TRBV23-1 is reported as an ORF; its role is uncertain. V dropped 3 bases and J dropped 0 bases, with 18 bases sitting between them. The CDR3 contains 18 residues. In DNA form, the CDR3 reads TGCGCCAGCAGTCATAATTCCGGGAGCGGCCTCTCCTACAATGAGCAGTTCTTC. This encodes CASSHNSGSGLSYNEQFF.

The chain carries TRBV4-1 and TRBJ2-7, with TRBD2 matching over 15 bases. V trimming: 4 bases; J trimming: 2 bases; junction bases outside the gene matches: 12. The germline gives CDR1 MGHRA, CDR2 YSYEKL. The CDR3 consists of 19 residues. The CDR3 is CASSRTSGGVYSETYEQYF. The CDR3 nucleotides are TGCGCCAGCAGCCGGACTAGCGGGGGGGTATATTCCGAAACCTACGAGCAGTACTTC.

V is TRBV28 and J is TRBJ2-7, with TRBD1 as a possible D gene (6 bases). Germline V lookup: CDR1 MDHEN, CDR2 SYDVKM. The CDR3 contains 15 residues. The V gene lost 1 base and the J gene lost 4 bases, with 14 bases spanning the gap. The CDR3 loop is CASSLLGQKDYEQYF. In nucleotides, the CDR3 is TGTGCCAGCAGTTTATTAGGACAGAAGGATTACGAGCAGTACTTC.

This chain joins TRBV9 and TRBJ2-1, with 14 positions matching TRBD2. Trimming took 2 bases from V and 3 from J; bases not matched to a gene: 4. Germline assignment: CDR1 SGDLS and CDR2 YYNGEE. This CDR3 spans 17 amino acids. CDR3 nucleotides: TGTGCCAGCAGCGTCGGACTAGCGGGGGGTCGCTACAATGAGCAGTTCTTC. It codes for CASSVGLAGGRYNEQFF.

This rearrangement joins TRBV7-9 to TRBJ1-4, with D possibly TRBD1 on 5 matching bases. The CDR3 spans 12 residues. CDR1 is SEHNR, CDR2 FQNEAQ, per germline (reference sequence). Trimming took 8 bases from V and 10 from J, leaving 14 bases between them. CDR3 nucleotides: TGTGCCAGCTCAGTGTCAAGGGGAAAACTGTTTTTT. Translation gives CASSVSRGKLFF. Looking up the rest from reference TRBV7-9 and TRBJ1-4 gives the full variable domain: DTGVSQNPRHKITKRGQNVTFRCDPISEHNRLYWYRQTLGQGPEFLTYFQNEAQLEKSRLLSDRFSAERPKGSFSTLEIQRTEQGDSAMYLCASSVSRGKLFFGSGTQLSVL.

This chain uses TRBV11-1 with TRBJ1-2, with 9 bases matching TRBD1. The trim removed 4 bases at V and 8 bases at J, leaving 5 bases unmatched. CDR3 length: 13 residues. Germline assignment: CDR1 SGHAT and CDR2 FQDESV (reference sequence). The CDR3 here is CASSSGQGRGYTF. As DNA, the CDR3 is TGTGCCAGCAGCTCGGGACAGGGAAGAGGCTACACCTTC.

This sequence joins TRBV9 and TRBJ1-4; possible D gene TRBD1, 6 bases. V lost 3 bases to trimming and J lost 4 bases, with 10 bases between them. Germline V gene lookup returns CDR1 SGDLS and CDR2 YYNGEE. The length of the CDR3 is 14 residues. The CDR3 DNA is TGTGCCAGCAGCGCCGGACAGCATAATGAAAAACTGTTTTTT. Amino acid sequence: CASSAGQHNEKLFF.

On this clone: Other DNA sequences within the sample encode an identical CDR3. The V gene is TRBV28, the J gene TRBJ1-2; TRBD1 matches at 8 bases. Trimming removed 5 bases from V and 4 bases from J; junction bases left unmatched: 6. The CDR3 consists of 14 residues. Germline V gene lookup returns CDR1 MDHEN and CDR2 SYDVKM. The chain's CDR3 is CASSPGGASYGYTF. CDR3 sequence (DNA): TGTGCCAGCAGTCCAGGGGGCGCTTCCTATGGCTACACCTTC.

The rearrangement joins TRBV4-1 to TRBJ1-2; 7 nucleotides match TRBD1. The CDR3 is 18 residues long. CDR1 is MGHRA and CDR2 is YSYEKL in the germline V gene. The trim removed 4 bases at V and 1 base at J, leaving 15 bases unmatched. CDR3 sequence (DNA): TGCGCCAGCAGCCGGAGGGGGCAGGGCCCCCGGCATAACTATGGCTACACCTTC. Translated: CASSRRGQGPRHNYGYTF.

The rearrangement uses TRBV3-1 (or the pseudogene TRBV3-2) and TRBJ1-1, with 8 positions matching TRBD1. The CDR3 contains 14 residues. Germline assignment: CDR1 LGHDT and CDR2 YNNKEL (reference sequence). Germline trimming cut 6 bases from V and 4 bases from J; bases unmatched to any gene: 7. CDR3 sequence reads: CASRRNDRGTEAFF. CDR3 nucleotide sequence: TGTGCCAGCAGACGTAATGACAGGGGCACTGAAGCTTTCTTT.

CDR3 amino acids: CASSLDSRNSPLHF. The CDR3 DNA reads TGTGCCAGCAGCTTAGACAGCCGCAATTCACCCCTCCACTTT. The rearrangement joins TRBV6-2 or TRBV6-3 to TRBJ1-6, with D maybe TRBD1 (5 bases). Germline V gene lookup returns CDR1 MNHEY and CDR2 SVGEGT. The V and J ends lost 6 bases and 7 bases respectively, with 13 bases between them. This CDR3 has 14 residues.

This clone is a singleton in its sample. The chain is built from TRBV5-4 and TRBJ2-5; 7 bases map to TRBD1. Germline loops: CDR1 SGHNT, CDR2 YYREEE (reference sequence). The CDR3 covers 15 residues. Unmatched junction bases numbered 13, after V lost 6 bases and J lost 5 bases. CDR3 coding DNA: TGTGCCAGCAAGCTTTTCGGACAGGTGAAGGAGACCCAGTACTTC. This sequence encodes CASKLFGQVKETQYF.

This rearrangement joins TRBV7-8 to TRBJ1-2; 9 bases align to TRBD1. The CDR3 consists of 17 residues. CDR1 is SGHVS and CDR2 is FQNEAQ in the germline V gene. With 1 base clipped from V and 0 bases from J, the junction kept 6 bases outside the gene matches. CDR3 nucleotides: TGTGCCAGCAGCTTAGTGACAGGGGGACCCGCTAACTATGGCTACACCTTC. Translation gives CASSLVTGGPANYGYTF.

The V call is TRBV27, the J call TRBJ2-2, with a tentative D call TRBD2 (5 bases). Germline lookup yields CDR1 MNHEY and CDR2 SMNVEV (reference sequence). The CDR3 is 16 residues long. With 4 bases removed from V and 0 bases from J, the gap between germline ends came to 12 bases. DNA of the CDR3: TGTGCCAGCAGTTCAGCCGGACTGCCGAACACCGGGGAGCTGTTTTTT. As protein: CASSSAGLPNTGELFF.

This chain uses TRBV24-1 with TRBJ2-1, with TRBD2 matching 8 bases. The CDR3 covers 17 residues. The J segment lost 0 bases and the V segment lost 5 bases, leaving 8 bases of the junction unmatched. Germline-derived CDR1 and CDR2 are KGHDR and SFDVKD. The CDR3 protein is CATSVGREGSSYNEQFF. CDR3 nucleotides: TGTGCCACCAGTGTCGGGAGGGAGGGGAGCTCCTACAATGAGCAGTTCTTC.

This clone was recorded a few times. In DNA form, the CDR3 reads TGTGCCAGCAGCCAAAACAGGTACCCTCTAATACGGAACACCGGGGAGCTGTTTTTT. This codes for CASSQNRYPLIRNTGELFF. The V and J genes are TRBV3-1 (or the pseudogene TRBV3-2) and TRBJ2-2; D possibly corresponds to TRBD1 (5 bases). V dropped 2 bases and J dropped 1 base, with 20 bases sitting between them. The CDR3 extends over 19 amino acids. CDR1 and CDR2 (germline): LGHDT, YNNKEL (reference sequence).

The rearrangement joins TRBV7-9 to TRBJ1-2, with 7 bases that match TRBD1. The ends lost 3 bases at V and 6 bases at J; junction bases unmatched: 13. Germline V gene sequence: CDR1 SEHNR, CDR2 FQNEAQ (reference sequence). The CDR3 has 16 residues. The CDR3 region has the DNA TGTGCCAGCAGCTTCCGCTTGGGACAGAGGGATGATGGCTACACCTTC. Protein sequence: CASSFRLGQRDDGYTF.

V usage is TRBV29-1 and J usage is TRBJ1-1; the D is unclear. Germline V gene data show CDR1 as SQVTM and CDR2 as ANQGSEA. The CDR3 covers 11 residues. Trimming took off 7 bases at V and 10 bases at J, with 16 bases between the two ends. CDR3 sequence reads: CSAYPGSRAFF. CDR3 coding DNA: TGCAGCGCCTACCCGGGTTCCCGAGCTTTCTTT.

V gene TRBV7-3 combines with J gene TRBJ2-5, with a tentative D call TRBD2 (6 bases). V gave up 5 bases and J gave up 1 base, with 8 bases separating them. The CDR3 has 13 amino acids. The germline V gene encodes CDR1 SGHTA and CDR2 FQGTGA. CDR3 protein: CASSLARQETQYF. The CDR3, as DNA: TGTGCCAGCAGCCTAGCGCGCCAAGAGACCCAGTACTTC. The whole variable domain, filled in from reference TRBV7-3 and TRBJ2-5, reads GAGVSQTPSNKVTEKGKYVELRCDPISGHTALYWYRQSLGQGPEFLIYFQGTGAADDSGLPNDRFFAVRPEGSVSTLKIQRTERGDSAVYLCASSLARQETQYFGPGTRLLVL.

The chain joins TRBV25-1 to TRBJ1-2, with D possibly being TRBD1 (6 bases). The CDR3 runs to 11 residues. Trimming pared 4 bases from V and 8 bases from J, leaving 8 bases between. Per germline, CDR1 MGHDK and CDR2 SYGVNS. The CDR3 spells CASSGGQGYTF. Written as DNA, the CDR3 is TGTGCCAGCAGTGGAGGACAGGGCTACACCTTC.

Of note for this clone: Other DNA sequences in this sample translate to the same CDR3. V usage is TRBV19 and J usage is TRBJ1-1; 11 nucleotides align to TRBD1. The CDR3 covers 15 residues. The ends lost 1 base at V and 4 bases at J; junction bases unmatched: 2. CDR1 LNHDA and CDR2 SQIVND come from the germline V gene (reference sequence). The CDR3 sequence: CASSIVGTGGTEAFF. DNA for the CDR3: TGTGCCAGTAGTATAGTGGGGACAGGGGGCACTGAAGCTTTCTTT.

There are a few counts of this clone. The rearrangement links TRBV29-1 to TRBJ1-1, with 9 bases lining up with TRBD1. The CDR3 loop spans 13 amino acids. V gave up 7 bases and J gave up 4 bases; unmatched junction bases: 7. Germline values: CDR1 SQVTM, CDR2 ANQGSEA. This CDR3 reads CSAGGQGGTEAFF. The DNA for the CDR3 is TGCAGCGCCGGGGGACAGGGCGGCACTGAAGCTTTCTTT.

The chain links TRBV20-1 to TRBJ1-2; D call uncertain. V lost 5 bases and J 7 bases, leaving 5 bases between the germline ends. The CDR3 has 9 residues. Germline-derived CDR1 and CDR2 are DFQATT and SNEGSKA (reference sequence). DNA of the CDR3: TGCAGTGCTCCTATTGGCTACACCTTC. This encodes CSAPIGYTF.

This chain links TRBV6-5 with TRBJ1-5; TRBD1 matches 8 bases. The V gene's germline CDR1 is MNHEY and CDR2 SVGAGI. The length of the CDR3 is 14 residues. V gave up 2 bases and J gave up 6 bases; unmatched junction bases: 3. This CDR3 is CASSYGQGGQPQHF. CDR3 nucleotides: TGTGCCAGCAGTTACGGACAGGGTGGTCAGCCCCAGCATTTT.

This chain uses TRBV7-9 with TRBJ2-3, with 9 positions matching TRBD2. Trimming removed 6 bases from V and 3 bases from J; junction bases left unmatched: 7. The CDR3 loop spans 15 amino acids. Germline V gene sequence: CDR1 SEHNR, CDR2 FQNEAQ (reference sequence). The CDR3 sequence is CASSISGSHTDTQYF. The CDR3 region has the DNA TGTGCCAGCAGTATTAGCGGGAGTCATACAGATACGCAGTATTTT. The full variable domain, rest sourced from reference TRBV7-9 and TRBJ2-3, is DTGVSQNPRHKITKRGQNVTFRCDPISEHNRLYWYRQTLGQGPEFLTYFQNEAQLEKSRLLSDRFSAERPKGSFSTLEIQRTEQGDSAMYLCASSISGSHTDTQYFGPGTRLTVL.

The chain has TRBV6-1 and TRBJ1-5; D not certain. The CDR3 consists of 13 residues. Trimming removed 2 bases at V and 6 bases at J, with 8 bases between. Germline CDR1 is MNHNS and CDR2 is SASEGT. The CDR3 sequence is CASSESFSQPQHF. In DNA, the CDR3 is TGTGCCAGCAGTGAAAGTTTTAGTCAGCCCCAGCATTTT.